What follows are 16 T cell receptor beta chains derived from one specimen sequenced in a study of blood T cell repertoires in COVID-19. Assay used: immunoSEQ multiplex PCR; TCRdb lists only in-frame clones, some missing. The sample consists of around 150,000 clones, around 80% of them appearing once. The source material was peripheral blood. The receptor set was obtained from a woman older than 75 with active or convalescent COVID-19.

CDR3 coding DNA: TGTGCCAGCAGCCCCGCGGGGCAGGGGGCAAGGGGAAACACCATATATTTT. Translation: CASSPAGQGARGNTIYF. The chain employs TRBV5-6 and TRBJ1-3, with TRBD1 identical over 8 bases. Germline values: CDR1 SGHDT, CDR2 YYEEEE. The CDR3 covers 17 residues. V shed 4 bases, J shed 4 bases, and the junction held 13 bases outside the gene matches.

This clone was detected only a few times. The J gene is TRBJ1-2, the V gene TRBV4-3; no firm D call. Trimming cost V 4 bases and J 5 bases, with 17 bases left between them. Per the germline V gene, CDR1 is LGHNA and CDR2 is YSLEER. The CDR3 has 15 amino acids. The CDR3 reads CASSLAGSPPYGYTF. The DNA of the CDR3 is TGCGCCAGCAGCCTCGCCGGGTCCCCCCCATATGGCTACACCTTC.

This clone has only a few counts. V usage is TRBV11-2 and J usage is TRBJ2-7; D remains unclear. This CDR3 is built from 12 residues. Germline-derived CDR1 and CDR2 are SGHAT and FQNNGV. Trimming took 0 bases from V and 7 from J, leaving 7 bases between them. In DNA, the CDR3 is TGTGCCAGCAGCTTAGAGGGCGCGGAGCAGTACTTC. Amino acid sequence: CASSLEGAEQYF. The entire variable domain, with the rest obtained from reference TRBV11-2 and TRBJ2-7, is as follows: EAGVAQSPRYKIIEKRQSVAFWCNPISGHATLYWYQQILGQGPKLLIQFQNNGVVDDSQLPKDRFSAERLKGVDSTLKIQPAKLEDSAVYLCASSLEGAEQYFGPGTRLTVT.

V is TRBV19 and J is TRBJ2-7, with TRBD1 identical over 7 bases. Germline CDR1 LNHDA, CDR2 SQIVND (reference sequence). The CDR3 contains 16 residues. V lost 9 bases and J lost 7; bases outside the gene matches: 21. This CDR3 reads CASGRQGELHKGEQYF. DNA for the CDR3: TGTGCCAGCGGACGTCAGGGGGAATTGCATAAGGGGGAGCAGTACTTC.

The J gene is TRBJ2-7, the V gene TRBV7-8; 10 nucleotides match TRBD1. The CDR3 covers 15 residues. J was trimmed by 0 bases and V by 5 bases; bases with no gene match: 4. Germline V gives CDR1 SGHVS, CDR2 FQNEAQ. CDR3 in amino acids: CASSTGQGFSYEQYF. Here the CDR3 DNA reads TGTGCCAGCAGCACGGGACAGGGGTTCTCCTACGAGCAGTACTTC.

The rearrangement joins TRBV10-3 to TRBJ2-2; D might be TRBD2 (6 bases). This CDR3 has 13 residues. Germline assignment: CDR1 ENHRY and CDR2 SYGVKD. V dropped 9 bases and J dropped 3 bases, with 11 bases sitting between them. The CDR3 reads CAMGRGDTGELFF. CDR3 DNA sequence: TGTGCCATGGGGCGGGGTGACACCGGGGAGCTGTTTTTT.

The chain has TRBV10-3 and TRBJ1-1; D gene ambiguous. The V end lost 8 bases, the J end lost 6 bases, and 10 bases lay between the germline ends. The CDR3 spans 11 residues. Germline values: CDR1 ENHRY, CDR2 SYGVKD. The CDR3 loop reads CAIGGEPEAFF. For the CDR3, the DNA is TGTGCCATCGGTGGAGAACCTGAAGCTTTCTTT.

The chain carries TRBV11-3 and TRBJ2-5, with 8 bases fitting TRBD1. The V gene end was trimmed by 3 bases and the J gene end by 5 bases; junction bases not matched to a gene: 8. Germline CDR1 is SGHNT and CDR2 is YENEEA. The CDR3 loop spans 15 amino acids. Here the CDR3 reads CASSFRGRDVETQYF. In DNA form, the CDR3 reads TGTGCCAGCAGCTTCAGGGGGCGTGATGTCGAGACCCAGTACTTC.

The chain links TRBV28 to TRBJ1-5, with D perhaps TRBD1 (5 bases). CDR1 and CDR2 from the germline V gene are MDHEN and SYDVKM. Trimming removed 5 bases at V and 2 bases at J, with 13 bases between. The CDR3 length is 15 residues. This chain's CDR3 is CASSGREEGNQPQHF. The CDR3 region has the DNA TGTGCCAGCAGTGGCAGGGAAGAGGGCAATCAGCCCCAGCATTTT.

The rearrangement uses TRBV5-1 and TRBJ1-2; D remains ambiguous. This CDR3 has 13 amino acids. In germline, CDR1 is SGHRS, CDR2 YFSETQ. The V end was cut by 4 bases, the J end by 2 bases, with 9 bases between. CDR3 region: CASSAGVNYGYTF. The CDR3 coding sequence is TGCGCCAGCAGCGCGGGCGTCAACTATGGCTACACCTTC.

The rearrangement links TRBV27 to TRBJ1-5; D unclear. This CDR3 is 16 amino acids long. V was pared by 0 bases and J by 0 bases, with 9 bases between. Germline V lookup: CDR1 MNHEY, CDR2 SMNVEV (reference sequence). The DNA for the CDR3 is TGTGCCAGCAGTTTATCGCGCTCCGCTAGCAATCAGCCCCAGCATTTT. This gives the protein CASSLSRSASNQPQHF.

This rearrangement joins TRBV6-2 or TRBV6-3 to TRBJ2-1; 10 positions match TRBD2. The V gene end was trimmed by 0 bases and the J gene end by 7 bases; junction bases not matched to a gene: 12. The germline V gene encodes CDR1 MNHEY and CDR2 SVGEGT. There are 18 residues in the CDR3. The CDR3 nucleotides are TGTGCCAGCAGTTACTCGAGCAGCGGGGGGGCCACTATGAATGAGCAGTTCTTC. It translates to CASSYSSSGGATMNEQFF.

This chain uses TRBV18 with TRBJ1-1; the D is unclear. This CDR3 spans 13 amino acids. Germline V gene data show CDR1 as KGHSH and CDR2 as LQKENI. V shed 3 bases and J shed 0 bases, with 5 bases lying between them. DNA of the CDR3: TGTGCCAGCTCACCTACAATGAACACTGAAGCTTTCTTT. The encoded protein is CASSPTMNTEAFF.

The chain uses TRBV5-4 and TRBJ1-4, with no clear D. The CDR3 has 15 amino acids. V lost 2 bases and J 4 bases, leaving 12 bases between the germline ends. The germline V gene has CDR1 SGHNT and CDR2 YYREEE (reference sequence). In DNA form, the CDR3 reads TGTGCCAGCAGCTTTGGGTACGGGATTAATGAAAAACTGTTTTTT. Residues: CASSFGYGINEKLFF.

V and J are TRBV6-6 and TRBJ2-2, with TRBD2 matching 9 bases. Trimming cost V 5 bases and J 5 bases; bases outside gene matches: 6. CDR1 MNHNY and CDR2 SVGAGI come from the germline V gene (reference sequence). This CDR3 is built from 15 residues. The CDR3 coding sequence is TGTGCCAGCAGTCCCCGGGCGGGAGGGACCGGGGAGCTGTTTTTT. Translated, it gives CASSPRAGGTGELFF.

The chain carries TRBV6-5 and TRBJ1-2, with a weak D call TRBD1 (5 bases). From germline, CDR1 is MNHEY and CDR2 SVGAGI. V lost 0 bases, J lost 7 bases, and 15 bases lay in between. CDR3 length equals 15 residues. The CDR3 DNA follows: TGTGCCAGCAGTTACTCGGGAGGGACCAGCGGTGGCTACACCTTC. It is translated as CASSYSGGTSGGYTF.